Sequencing of this T cell receptor beta chain was carried out in a study of blood T cell repertoires in COVID-19. At the level of the study: The samples span acute and convalescent COVID-19 from the United States, Italy and Spain. T cells, B-cell-depleted T cells, or PBMCs supplied cDNA or gDNA.

Authors' methods: Amplification of reference gene primers was used by the study to estimate nucleated cell counts. Some clones are missing from TCRdb's copy, which holds only in-frame ones; the method was immunoSEQ multiplex PCR. That table furnishes V, J and clone size, whereas the DNA furnished D and trimming. The repertoire has 170,000 or so clones, about 90% of them found once; the top ten carry 5.5% to 8.5%. Per germline, CDR1 MNHEY and CDR2 SVGAGI. CDR3 size: 13 residues. V was cut by 6 bases and J by 0 bases, with 7 bases left in between. The receptor's source is a woman aged 45-59 years who had recovered from COVID-19. The sequencing sample was made of PBMCs or T cells enriched from blood (not recorded which). The genes are TRBV6-5 and TRBJ2-3; the D gene is possibly TRBD2 (5 bases). The CDR3 region is CASSRDSTDTQYF. The CDR3 DNA sequence: TGTGCCAGCAGCCGGGATAGCACAGATACGCAGTATTTT.